The source of this T cell receptor (beta chain) is a study of long-term antiretroviral therapy in people with HIV. Study-wide results and limits: Diversity went up after ART and still fell short of transplant donor controls. Pre-ART clonal expansion yielded clones that dominated the repertoire at all time points.

Regarding this clone: Its antigen is not identified.

The CDR3 runs to 14 residues. Per germline, CDR1 SGHAT and CDR2 FQNNGV. V lost 4 bases, J lost 2 bases, and 11 bases lay in between. Only United States sites treated participants with HIV. This was the immunoSEQ v3.0 assay at survey level. Clones were read by immunoSEQ multiplex PCR, and TCRdb kept only the in-frame ones, dropping some. The sample has about 25,000 clones; around four fifths are singletons. Sequenced material: unsorted PBMCs, taken 1.1 years before starting antiretroviral therapy. The origin of this receptor is a woman aged 35 to 49 with HIV. The chain is built from TRBV11-2 and TRBJ2-5; tentative D call: TRBD1 (6 bases). The CDR3 loop reads CASSSRDTQETQYF. The CDR3 DNA is TGTGCCAGCAGCTCACGGGACACTCAAGAGACCCAGTACTTC. Full variable domain (missing parts from reference TRBV11-2 and TRBJ2-5): EAGVAQSPRYKIIEKRQSVAFWCNPISGHATLYWYQQILGQGPKLLIQFQNNGVVDDSQLPKDRFSAERLKGVDSTLKIQPAKLEDSAVYLCASSSRDTQETQYFGPGTRLLVL.